This T cell receptor (beta chain) comes out of a study of T-cell reconstitution after alpha-beta-depleted transplantation in children. General study points: There were some patients whose high TCRbeta diversity at day 60 came from surviving recipient T cells and thymic progenitors. T-cell counts and diversity were attributed mostly to newly produced T cells one year after transplant. Several hundred expanded graft clones reportedly supplied alpha-beta T cells about two months after transplant.

This clonotype was detected a few times. What it recognizes is unknown. Using unique molecular identifiers, the investigators prepared the TCRbeta library. One entry per CDR3 protein results from TCRdb running MiXCR on the PCR reads. This table holds under 250,000 distinct CDR3 sequences, under 8.5% found once. V was trimmed by 11 bases and J by 5 bases, leaving 18 bases between them. Germline V gene data show CDR1 as MDHEN and CDR2 as SYDVKM. The CDR3 extends over 13 amino acids. This sequence joins TRBV28 and TRBJ2-5; TRBD1 or TRBD2 may be the D gene (5 bases each). The sequences come from PBMCs, collected before TCRalphabeta/CD19-depleted stem cell transplant. The sequence was obtained from a boy aged 2 to 10 with acute lymphoblastic leukemia, due to receive a stem cell transplant. CDR3 sequence (DNA): TGTGCCGGGGGACGGTGGGATGGGGAGACCCAGTACTTC. Encoded protein: CAGGRWDGETQYF.